This T cell receptor (beta chain) was captured by sequencing in a study of blood T cell repertoires in COVID-19. On the study more broadly: Acute-phase and convalescent COVID-19 samples originated in the United States, Italy and Spain. Sources were T cells, B-cell-depleted T cells, or PBMCs; the material itself was cDNA or gDNA.

V lost 4 bases and J lost 4, with 9 bases in between. The CDR3 is made up of 13 amino acids. The V gene's germline CDR1 is SGHDT and CDR2 YYEEEE. Study processing details: Estimates of nucleated cell counts were drawn from the amplification of reference gene primers. Only in-frame clones appear in the TCRdb table, and some are missing; sequencing was by immunoSEQ multiplex PCR. V, J and clone size reflect that table, while D and trimming were determined from the DNA. The repertoire holds tens of thousands of clones, with around 89% as singletons. The clonotype originates from a man between 60 and 70 years old with acute or convalescent COVID-19. Sequencing was done on a sample of peripheral blood. This chain links TRBV5-6 with TRBJ1-5, with no clear D. Here the CDR3 reads CASSPEGNQPQHF. CDR3 DNA: TGTGCCAGCAGCCCTGAGGGAAATCAGCCCCAGCATTTT.